Sequencing of this T cell receptor (beta chain) was carried out in a study of T-cell memory formation after mild COVID-19. As for this clonotype: Its target is not known.

The V gene's germline CDR1 is SNHLY and CDR2 FYNNEI. The CDR3 sequence is 13 residues long. Trimming took 6 bases from V and 3 from J, leaving 11 bases between them. TCRdb re-called the 5' RACE reads with MiXCR, one entry per CDR3 protein. The sample contains around 530,000 distinct CDR3 sequences, approximately 21% of which appear only once. General observations from the study: While clones contracting from day 15 to 85 were balanced between CD4 and CD8, later expanders leaned CD4+. In pre-infection memory, a portion of responding clones appeared, which suggested that cross-reactive memory joined. Researchers could not confirm that second-wave clones peaking on day 37 targeted SARS-CoV-2.

The TCR sequence derives from an adult woman who had mild COVID-19 (a few samples of this study predate the infection). Cell type and time point are not known. The chain links TRBV2 to TRBJ2-5; D call uncertain. Sequencing used PBMCs or a T cell subset sorted from them (not recorded which). The CDR3 DNA sequence: TGTGCCAGCAGGGCCCCCCTCGAAGAGACCCAGTACTTC. Translation: CASRAPLEETQYF.